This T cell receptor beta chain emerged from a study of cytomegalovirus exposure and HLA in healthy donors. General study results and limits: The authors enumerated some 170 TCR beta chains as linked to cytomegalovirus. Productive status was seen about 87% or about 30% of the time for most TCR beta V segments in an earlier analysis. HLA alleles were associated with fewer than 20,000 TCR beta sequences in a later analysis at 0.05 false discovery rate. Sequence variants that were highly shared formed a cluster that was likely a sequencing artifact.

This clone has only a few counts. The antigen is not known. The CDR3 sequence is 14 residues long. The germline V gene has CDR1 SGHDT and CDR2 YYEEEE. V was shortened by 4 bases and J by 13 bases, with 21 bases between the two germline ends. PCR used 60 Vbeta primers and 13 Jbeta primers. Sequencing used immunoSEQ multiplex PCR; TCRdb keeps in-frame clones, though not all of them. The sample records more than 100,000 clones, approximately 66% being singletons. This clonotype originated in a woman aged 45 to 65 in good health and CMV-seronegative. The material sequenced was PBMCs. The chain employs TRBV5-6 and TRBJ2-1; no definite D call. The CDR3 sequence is CASSRRLASILQFF. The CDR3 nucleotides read TGTGCCAGCAGCAGGCGTTTAGCCTCTATTCTTCAGTTCTTC.